The source of this T cell receptor (beta chain) is a study of neurological immune-mediated disorders. Looking at the study overall: The roughly 34 multiple sclerosis patients comprised about 30 that were relapsing-remitting and 3 that were secondary progressive. Overall study findings and caveats: Expanded clones shared no CDR3 amino acid sequences across subjects, suggesting private repertoires in all groups.

TCRdb fed the 5' RACE reads into MiXCR, producing one record per CDR3 protein. The sample holds tens of thousands of distinct CDR3 sequences, under 4.5% seen once. Germline CDR1 DFQATT, CDR2 SNEGSKA (reference sequence). This CDR3 region has 13 residues. Trimming took 5 bases from V and 7 from J; bases not matched to a gene: 5. The unsorted libraries originated from 2 million PBMCs that had been stored at -80 C. At least ten counts were recorded for this clonotype. Its specificity is not known. This chain uses TRBV20-1 with TRBJ1-3; TRBD1 matches 10 bases. The TCR comes from a woman aged 45-65 years with multiple sclerosis. Sequenced: PBMCs. The CDR3 spells CSALWDRGNTIYF. CDR3 DNA sequence: TGCAGTGCTCTCTGGGACAGGGGCAACACCATATATTTT.